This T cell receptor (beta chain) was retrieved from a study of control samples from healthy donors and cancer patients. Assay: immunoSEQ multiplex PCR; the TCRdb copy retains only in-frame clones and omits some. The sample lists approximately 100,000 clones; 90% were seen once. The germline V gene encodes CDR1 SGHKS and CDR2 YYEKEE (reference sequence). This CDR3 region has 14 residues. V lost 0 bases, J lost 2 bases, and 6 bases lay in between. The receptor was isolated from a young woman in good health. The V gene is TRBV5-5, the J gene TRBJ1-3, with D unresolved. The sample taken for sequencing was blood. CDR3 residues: CASSLADTGNTIYF. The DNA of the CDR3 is TGTGCCAGCAGCTTGGCAGATACTGGAAACACCATATATTTT.